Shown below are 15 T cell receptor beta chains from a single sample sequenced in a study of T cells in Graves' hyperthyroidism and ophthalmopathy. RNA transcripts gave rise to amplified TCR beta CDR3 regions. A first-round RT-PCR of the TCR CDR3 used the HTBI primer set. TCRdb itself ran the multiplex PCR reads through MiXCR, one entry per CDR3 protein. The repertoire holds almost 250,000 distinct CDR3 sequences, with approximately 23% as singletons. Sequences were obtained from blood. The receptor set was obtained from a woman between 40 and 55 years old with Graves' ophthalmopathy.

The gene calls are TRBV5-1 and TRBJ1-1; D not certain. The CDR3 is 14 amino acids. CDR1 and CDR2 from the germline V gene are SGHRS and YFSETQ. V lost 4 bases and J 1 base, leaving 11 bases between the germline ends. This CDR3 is CASSAETWNTEAFF. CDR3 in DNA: TGCGCCAGCAGCGCCGAGACCTGGAACACTGAAGCTTTCTTT.

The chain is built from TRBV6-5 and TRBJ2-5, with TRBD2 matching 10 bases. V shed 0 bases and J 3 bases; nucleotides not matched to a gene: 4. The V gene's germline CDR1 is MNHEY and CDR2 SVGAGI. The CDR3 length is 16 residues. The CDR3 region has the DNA TGTGCCAGCAGTTACTCGCCTAGCGGGGGTAAAGAGACCCAGTACTTC. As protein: CASSYSPSGGKETQYF.

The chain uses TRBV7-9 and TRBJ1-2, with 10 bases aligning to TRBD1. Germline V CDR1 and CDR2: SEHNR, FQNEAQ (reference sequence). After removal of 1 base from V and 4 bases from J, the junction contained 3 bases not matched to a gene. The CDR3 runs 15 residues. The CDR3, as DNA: TGTGCCAGCAGCTTAGAGACAGGGGGCTCCTATGGCTACACCTTC. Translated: CASSLETGGSYGYTF.

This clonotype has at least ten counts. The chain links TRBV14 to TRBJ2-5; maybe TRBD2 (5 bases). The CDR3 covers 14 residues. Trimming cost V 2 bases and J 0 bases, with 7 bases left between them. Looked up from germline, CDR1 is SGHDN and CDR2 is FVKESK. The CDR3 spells CASSQQRYQETQYF. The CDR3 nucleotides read TGTGCCAGCAGCCAACAGCGGTACCAAGAGACCCAGTACTTC.

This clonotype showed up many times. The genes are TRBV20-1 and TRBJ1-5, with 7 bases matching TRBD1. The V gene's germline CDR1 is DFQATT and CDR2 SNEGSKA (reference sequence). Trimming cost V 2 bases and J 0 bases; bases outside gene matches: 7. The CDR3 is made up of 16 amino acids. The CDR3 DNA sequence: TGCAGTGCTAGATCCCCCAGGGGGTTTAGCAATCAGCCCCAGCATTTT. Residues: CSARSPRGFSNQPQHF.

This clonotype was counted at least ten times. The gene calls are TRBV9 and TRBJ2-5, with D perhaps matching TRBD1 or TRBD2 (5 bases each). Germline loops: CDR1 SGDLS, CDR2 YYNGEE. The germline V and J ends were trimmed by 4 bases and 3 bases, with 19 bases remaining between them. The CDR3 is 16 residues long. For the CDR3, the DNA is TGTGCCAGCAGCCGTAGAGGGCGAGGGGCCGAAGAGACCCAGTACTTC. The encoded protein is CASSRRGRGAEETQYF.

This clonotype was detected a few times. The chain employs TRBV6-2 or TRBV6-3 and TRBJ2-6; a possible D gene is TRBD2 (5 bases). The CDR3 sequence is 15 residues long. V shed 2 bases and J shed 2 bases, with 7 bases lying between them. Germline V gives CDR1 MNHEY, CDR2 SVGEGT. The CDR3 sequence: CASSYEGAGANVLTF. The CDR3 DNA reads TGTGCCAGCAGTTACGAGGGAGCTGGGGCCAACGTCCTGACTTTC.

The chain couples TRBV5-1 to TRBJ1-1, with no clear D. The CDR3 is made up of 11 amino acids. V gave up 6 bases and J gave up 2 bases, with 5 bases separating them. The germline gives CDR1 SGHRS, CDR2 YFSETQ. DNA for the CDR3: TGCGCCAGCAAAGGCAACACTGAAGCTTTCTTT. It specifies CASKGNTEAFF.

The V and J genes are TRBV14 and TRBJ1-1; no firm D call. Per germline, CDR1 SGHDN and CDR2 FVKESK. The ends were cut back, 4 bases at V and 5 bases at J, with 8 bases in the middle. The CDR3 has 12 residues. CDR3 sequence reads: CASSRKLTEAFF. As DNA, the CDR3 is TGTGCCAGCAGCCGAAAGTTAACTGAAGCTTTCTTT.

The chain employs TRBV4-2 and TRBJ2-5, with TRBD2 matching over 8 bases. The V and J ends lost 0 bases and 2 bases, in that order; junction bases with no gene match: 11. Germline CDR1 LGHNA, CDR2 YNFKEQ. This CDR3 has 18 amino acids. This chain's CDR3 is CASSQEWLTSGQQETQYF. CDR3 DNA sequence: TGTGCCAGCAGCCAAGAATGGTTAACTAGCGGCCAACAAGAGACCCAGTACTTC.

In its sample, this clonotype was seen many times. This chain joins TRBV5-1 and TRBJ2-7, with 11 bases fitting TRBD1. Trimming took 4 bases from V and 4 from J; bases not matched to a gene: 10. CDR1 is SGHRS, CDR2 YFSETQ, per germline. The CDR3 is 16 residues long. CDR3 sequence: CASSPRTGGSGYEQYF. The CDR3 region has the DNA TGCGCCAGCAGCCCTAGGACAGGGGGCTCTGGTTACGAGCAGTACTTC.

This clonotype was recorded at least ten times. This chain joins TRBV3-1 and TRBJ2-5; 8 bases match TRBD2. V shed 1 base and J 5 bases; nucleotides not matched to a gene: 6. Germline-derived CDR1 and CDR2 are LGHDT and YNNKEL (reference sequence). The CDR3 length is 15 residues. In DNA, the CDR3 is TGTGCCAGCAGCCAAGGTCTAGCGGGTGGTGAGACCCAGTACTTC. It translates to CASSQGLAGGETQYF.

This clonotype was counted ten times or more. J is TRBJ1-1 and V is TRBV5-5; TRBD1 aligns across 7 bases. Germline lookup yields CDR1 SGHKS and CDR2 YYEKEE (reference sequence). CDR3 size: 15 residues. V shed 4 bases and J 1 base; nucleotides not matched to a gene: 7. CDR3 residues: CASSHRQGRNTEAFF. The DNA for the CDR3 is TGTGCCAGCAGCCACCGACAGGGCAGGAACACTGAAGCTTTCTTT.

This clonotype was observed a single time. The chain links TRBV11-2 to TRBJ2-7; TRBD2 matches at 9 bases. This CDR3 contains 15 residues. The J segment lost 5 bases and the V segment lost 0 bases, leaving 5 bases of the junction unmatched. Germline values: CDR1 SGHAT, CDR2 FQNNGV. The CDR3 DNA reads TGTGCCAGCAGCTTAGAGTCGAGCGGGAGGAACGAGCAGTACTTC. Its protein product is CASSLESSGRNEQYF.

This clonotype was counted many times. The CDR3 DNA reads TGTGCCAGCAGTGATTTAACATCCCAAGAGACCCAGTACTTC. Amino acid sequence: CASSDLTSQETQYF. The gene calls are TRBV2 and TRBJ2-5, with D unclear. CDR3 length equals 14 residues. Germline values: CDR1 SNHLY, CDR2 FYNNEI. Trimming took off 3 bases at V and 1 base at J, with 9 bases between the two ends.